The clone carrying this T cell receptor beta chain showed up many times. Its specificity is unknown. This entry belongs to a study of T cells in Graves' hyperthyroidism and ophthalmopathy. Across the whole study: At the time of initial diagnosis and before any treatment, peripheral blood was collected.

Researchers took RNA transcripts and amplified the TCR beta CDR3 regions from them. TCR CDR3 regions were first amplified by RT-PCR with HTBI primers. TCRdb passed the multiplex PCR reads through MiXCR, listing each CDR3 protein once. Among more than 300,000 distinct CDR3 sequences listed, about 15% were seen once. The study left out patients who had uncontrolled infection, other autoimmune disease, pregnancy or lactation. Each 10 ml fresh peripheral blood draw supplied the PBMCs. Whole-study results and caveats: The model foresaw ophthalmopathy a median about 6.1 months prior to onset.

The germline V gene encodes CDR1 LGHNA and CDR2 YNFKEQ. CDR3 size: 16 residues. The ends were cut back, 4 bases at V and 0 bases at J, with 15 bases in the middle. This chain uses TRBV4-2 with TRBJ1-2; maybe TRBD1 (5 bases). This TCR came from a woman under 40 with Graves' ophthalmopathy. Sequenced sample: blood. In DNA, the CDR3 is TGTGCCAGCAGCCCAACCTGGGGGGGAGCTAACTATGGCTACACCTTC. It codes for CASSPTWGGANYGYTF.